Given below is one T cell receptor delta chain in context. Its specificity is unknown. The germline gene is not matched at one end of the junction; a read error may be the cause. The sample is drawn from a study of Vδ1+ human thymocytes. Sequences come from RNA converted to cDNA by reverse transcription. The CDR3 regions were amplified by multiplex PCR from V-gene primers to a constant-region primer. TCRdb re-called clones from the multiplex PCR reads using CATT. The sample carries tens of thousands of delta-chain clones, around 16% recorded once. Study observations and caveats: Around 20% of thymic delta-chain sequences were Vdelta2, with few Vdelta3, unlike blood Vdelta1+ controls. Highly polyclonal TRG and TRD repertoires with Gaussian CDR3 length distributions appeared in thymus.

The CDR3 covers 16 residues. The germline CDR1 and CDR2 sequences are TSWWSYY and QGS. The chain links TRDV1 to TRDJ1, with a tentative D call TRDD3 (5 bases). The sequence was collected from a girl in the first two years of life who had congenital heart surgery. The sequenced sample was Vdelta1+ gamma-delta thymocytes from the thymus. Subset of the sample: FACS-sorted CD3+ TCRalphabeta- TCRVdelta1+ TCRVdelta2- thymocytes. DNA of the CDR3: TGTGCTCTTGGGCCTCCGCATGGGGAATACACCGATAAACCCATCTTT. It is translated as CALGPPHGEYTDKPIF.